A single sample gave rise to the 11 T cell receptor beta chains below, sequenced in a study of molecular identifiers for immune sequencing clone quantification. From the PCR reads, TCRdb called clonotypes with MiXCR, one entry per CDR3 protein. The repertoire holds over 85,000 distinct CDR3 sequences, with 25% as singletons. The specimen was naive CD8+ T cells from blood, with Jurkat cell RNA spiked in. The subset: FACS-sorted CD8+CD4-CCR7+CD45RA+ naive T cells. Receptor source: a human donor in good health. Some libraries in this study had Jurkat cell RNA spiked in.

This clonotype was recorded only once. This chain uses TRBV4-1 with TRBJ2-2, with D unresolved. The CDR3 is 13 amino acids. The germline V and J ends were trimmed by 1 base and 6 bases, with 6 bases remaining between them. CDR1 is MGHRA and CDR2 is YSYEKL in the germline V gene. CDR3 loop: CASSQGAPGELFF. The CDR3 DNA follows: TGCGCCAGCAGCCAAGGAGCCCCCGGGGAGCTGTTTTTT.

The table lists this clonotype with a few counts. This chain connects TRBV27 to TRBJ1-1; D is perhaps TRBD1 (6 bases). Germline loops: CDR1 MNHEY, CDR2 SMNVEV (reference sequence). Trimming removed 8 bases from V and 4 bases from J, with 17 bases in between. The CDR3 contains 14 residues. DNA for the CDR3: TGTGCCAGCCGGAGGGGGGGTTTTGTCACTGAAGCTTTCTTT. Amino acids: CASRRGGFVTEAFF.

There are many counts of this clonotype. The V call is TRBV6-4, the J call TRBJ2-3; maybe TRBD2 (5 bases). The CDR3 covers 14 residues. V lost 4 bases, J lost 3 bases, and 11 bases lay in between. Germline values: CDR1 MRHNA, CDR2 SNTAGT. The CDR3 coding sequence is TGTGCCAGCAGTGCGGACTCCTATACAGATACGCAGTATTTT. Its translation is CASSADSYTDTQYF.

This clonotype was seen only a few times. The V call is TRBV6-2 or TRBV6-3, the J call TRBJ1-5; D possibly corresponds to TRBD1 (6 bases). Germline V gene lookup returns CDR1 MNHEY and CDR2 SVGEGT. The ends were cut back, 6 bases at V and 6 bases at J, with 21 bases in the middle. The CDR3 contains 16 residues. CDR3 sequence: CASRGNFRGPGQPQHF. CDR3 bases: TGTGCCAGCAGAGGGAACTTCAGGGGCCCGGGTCAGCCCCAGCATTTT.

The chain recombines TRBV5-1 with TRBJ2-7; the match to TRBD1 covers 10 bases. J lost 5 bases, V lost 1 base, and 6 bases had no gene match. Germline V gene sequence: CDR1 SGHRS, CDR2 YFSETQ. The length of the CDR3 is 15 residues. The CDR3 sequence is CASSLLTGGIDEQYF. The CDR3 coding sequence is TGCGCCAGCAGCTTGTTGACAGGGGGCATCGACGAGCAGTACTTC.

About this clonotype itself: A much more abundant neighbour one base away suggests this may be a read error. CDR3 sequence: CACRPTWGDRDGRTDTQYF. CDR3 DNA: TGTGCCTGCAGACCCACGTGGGGGGACAGGGACGGGAGAACAGATACGCAGTATTTT. The chain has TRBV6-5 and TRBJ2-3; 9 bases are shared with TRBD1. This CDR3 comprises 19 residues. Germline V gene data show CDR1 as MNHEY and CDR2 as SVGAGI.

In this sample, this clonotype turned up many times. The genes are TRBV4-2 and TRBJ2-7; TRBD2 agrees at 10 bases. Germline V CDR1 and CDR2: LGHNA, YNFKEQ. The CDR3 sequence is 15 residues long. Unmatched junction bases numbered 3, after V lost 1 base and J lost 3 bases. In DNA form, the CDR3 reads TGTGCCAGCAGCCAAGGACTAGCGGGTATCTACGAGCAGTACTTC. This encodes CASSQGLAGIYEQYF.

This clonotype was counted many times. CDR3 residues: CASSWDSDYEQYF. CDR3 nucleotide sequence: TGTGCCAGCAGCTGGGACAGCGACTACGAGCAGTACTTC. This sequence joins TRBV12-3 or TRBV12-4 and TRBJ2-7; 7 nucleotides match TRBD1. The J segment lost 3 bases and the V segment lost 6 bases, leaving 5 bases of the junction unmatched. CDR3 length: 13 amino acids.

This clonotype was recorded a few times. This rearrangement joins TRBV2 to TRBJ2-7, with 12 bases fitting TRBD2. The germline V gene encodes CDR1 SNHLY and CDR2 FYNNEI. This CDR3 comprises 15 residues. Trimming at V came to 6 bases and at J to 0 bases, leaving 3 bases not matched to a gene. CDR3 coding DNA: TGTGCCAGCAGGATGACTAGCGGGGGCTCCTACGAGCAGTACTTC. Amino acid sequence: CASRMTSGGSYEQYF.

This clonotype was detected a few times. J is TRBJ1-1 and V is TRBV12-3 or TRBV12-4; TRBD1 aligns across 8 bases. This CDR3 is 15 amino acids long. V lost 6 bases and J lost 3; bases outside the gene matches: 9. In DNA, the CDR3 is TGTGCCAGCAGCTTAACCTTGACAGGGGACACTGAAGCTTTCTTT. It yields the protein CASSLTLTGDTEAFF.

This clonotype was detected only a few times. The chain links TRBV9 to TRBJ2-3, with TRBD2 matching over 10 bases. This CDR3 is built from 15 residues. Germline lookup yields CDR1 SGDLS and CDR2 YYNGEE. With V trimmed by 4 bases and J by 0 bases, 2 bases remained unmatched. CDR3 in amino acids: CASSSSGGSTDTQYF. The DNA of the CDR3 is TGTGCCAGCAGCTCTAGCGGGGGCAGCACAGATACGCAGTATTTT.